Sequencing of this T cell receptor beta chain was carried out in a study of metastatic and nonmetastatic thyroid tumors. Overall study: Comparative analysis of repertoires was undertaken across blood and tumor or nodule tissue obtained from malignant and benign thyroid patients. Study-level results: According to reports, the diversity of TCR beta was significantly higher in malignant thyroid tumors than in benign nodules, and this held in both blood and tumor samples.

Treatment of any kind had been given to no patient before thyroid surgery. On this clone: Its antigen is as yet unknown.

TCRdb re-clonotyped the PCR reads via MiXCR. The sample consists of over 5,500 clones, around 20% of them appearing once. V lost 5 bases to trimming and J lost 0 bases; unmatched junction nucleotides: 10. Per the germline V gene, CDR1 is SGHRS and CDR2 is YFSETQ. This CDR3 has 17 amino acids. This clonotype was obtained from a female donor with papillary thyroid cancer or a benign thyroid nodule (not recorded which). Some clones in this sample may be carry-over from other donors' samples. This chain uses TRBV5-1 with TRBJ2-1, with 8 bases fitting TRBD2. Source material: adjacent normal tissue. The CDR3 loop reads CASRLTPSGFSYNEQFF. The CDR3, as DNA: TGCGCCAGCAGGCTGACCCCTAGCGGGTTCTCCTACAATGAGCAGTTCTTC. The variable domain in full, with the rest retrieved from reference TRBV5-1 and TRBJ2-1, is KAGVTQTPRYLIKTRGQQVTLSCSPISGHRSVSWYQQTPGQGLQFLFEYFSETQRNKGNFPGRFSGRQFSNSRSEMNVSTLELGDSALYLCASRLTPSGFSYNEQFFGPGTRLTVL.